This is a list of T cell receptor beta chains from one sample in a study of cytomegalovirus exposure and HLA in healthy donors. The repertoire was sequenced with immunoSEQ multiplex PCR; TCRdb's copy has only in-frame clones and lacks some. In all, the sample yields around 76,000 clones. Sequenced material: PBMCs. These receptors came from a man in his forties in good health and CMV-seronegative. The CDR3 runs from the conserved cysteine through the conserved F or W. Each record gives: CDR3 DNA, CDR3 protein, D gene, CDR3 length, J gene, V gene. A D gene is named only where the DNA matches it firmly.

CDR3 DNA: TGTGCCAGCAGCTTGGTATCGGAGGGTGGTGCTTTCTTT; CDR3 protein: CASSLVSEGGAFF; D gene: .; CDR3 length: 13; J gene: TRBJ1-1; V gene: TRBV5-6
CDR3 DNA: TGTGCCAGCAGCCTATCTGGGCAGGGCTACGAGCAGTACTTC; CDR3 protein: CASSLSGQGYEQYF; D gene: .; CDR3 length: 14; J gene: TRBJ2-7; V gene: TRBV7-2
CDR3 DNA: TGCAGCGTGGGGGGGACACTAGTTTATAATGAGCAGTTCTTC; CDR3 protein: CSVGGTLVYNEQFF; D gene: .; CDR3 length: 14; J gene: TRBJ2-1; V gene: TRBV29-1
CDR3 DNA: TGTGCCATCAGTGTGGGACAGGCAGAGGGCTACACCTTC; CDR3 protein: CAISVGQAEGYTF; D gene: TRBD1; CDR3 length: 13; J gene: TRBJ1-2; V gene: TRBV10-3
CDR3 DNA: TGTGCCAGCAGCTTAGCAGGGAGGGAGTACAATGAGCAGTTCTTC; CDR3 protein: CASSLAGREYNEQFF; D gene: TRBD2; CDR3 length: 15; J gene: TRBJ2-1; V gene: TRBV11-2
CDR3 DNA: TGCGCCAGCAGCTTGGGCCGCGGGGGCCGCACAGATACGCAGTATTTT; CDR3 protein: CASSLGRGGRTDTQYF; D gene: .; CDR3 length: 16; J gene: TRBJ2-3; V gene: TRBV5-1
CDR3 DNA: TGTGCCAGCAGCTTAGCTGGACAAGGGCCCTACGAGCAGTACTTC; CDR3 protein: CASSLAGQGPYEQYF; D gene: .; CDR3 length: 15; J gene: TRBJ2-7; V gene: TRBV7-2
CDR3 DNA: TGCGCCAGCAGCCGAAGGGCACAGGAAGGCGGCTACACCTTC; CDR3 protein: CASSRRAQEGGYTF; D gene: .; CDR3 length: 14; J gene: TRBJ1-2; V gene: TRBV5-1
CDR3 DNA: TGTGCTAGTCTTCCGGGACAGGAGAACACTGAAGCTTTCTTT; CDR3 protein: CASLPGQENTEAFF; D gene: TRBD1; CDR3 length: 14; J gene: TRBJ1-1; V gene: TRBV12-5
CDR3 DNA: TGTGCCAGCAGCTTAAGGACTAGCGTCAGTGAGCAGTTCTTC; CDR3 protein: CASSLRTSVSEQFF; D gene: TRBD2; CDR3 length: 14; J gene: TRBJ2-1; V gene: TRBV7-7
CDR3 DNA: TGTGCCGGTAGACAGTCAGAGAACACTGAAGCTTTCTTT; CDR3 protein: CAGRQSENTEAFF; D gene: .; CDR3 length: 13; J gene: TRBJ1-1; V gene: TRBV28
CDR3 DNA: TGCGCCAGCAGCCAGACACCAAATCAAGAGACCCAGTACTTC; CDR3 protein: CASSQTPNQETQYF; D gene: .; CDR3 length: 14; J gene: TRBJ2-5; V gene: TRBV5-1
CDR3 DNA: TGCAGTGCTAGAACGTCAGGTACGCAGTATTTT; CDR3 protein: CSARTSGTQYF; D gene: .; CDR3 length: 11; J gene: TRBJ2-3; V gene: TRBV20-1
CDR3 DNA: TGCGCCAGCAGCCCAGGGAGGGATGGCACAGATACGCAGTATTTT; CDR3 protein: CASSPGRDGTDTQYF; D gene: TRBD2; CDR3 length: 15; J gene: TRBJ2-3; V gene: TRBV4-1
CDR3 DNA: TGTGCCAGCAGTGAACCCCTAAGGAGCCCTGAGCTGTACTTC; CDR3 protein: CASSEPLRSPELYF; D gene: .; CDR3 length: 14; J gene: TRBJ2-7; V gene: TRBV6-1
CDR3 DNA: TGTGCCAGCAGTTACTCGGGTAGCGGAGGGACAGATACGCAGTATTTT; CDR3 protein: CASSYSGSGGTDTQYF; D gene: .; CDR3 length: 16; J gene: TRBJ2-3; V gene: TRBV6-5
CDR3 DNA: TGCGCCAGCATGCCGACAGGGGCGACAGATACGCAGTATTTT; CDR3 protein: CASMPTGATDTQYF; D gene: TRBD1; CDR3 length: 14; J gene: TRBJ2-3; V gene: TRBV5-1
CDR3 DNA: TGTGCCAGCAGCTCCAGGGGGTGGGGAAACACCATATATTTT; CDR3 protein: CASSSRGWGNTIYF; D gene: TRBD1; CDR3 length: 14; J gene: TRBJ1-3; V gene: TRBV5-6
CDR3 DNA: TGCGCCAGCAGCCCGTATTTCAGGGACTTGAGTGGCACCGGGGAGCTGTTTTTT; CDR3 protein: CASSPYFRDLSGTGELFF; D gene: .; CDR3 length: 18; J gene: TRBJ2-2; V gene: TRBV4-3
CDR3 DNA: TGTGCCAGCAGCGTAGAGGGCGGGGTAAGCACAGATACGCAGTATTTT; CDR3 protein: CASSVEGGVSTDTQYF; D gene: .; CDR3 length: 16; J gene: TRBJ2-3; V gene: TRBV9
CDR3 DNA: TGTGCCAGCAGCTTGTCTTCGGACACTGAAGCTTTCTTT; CDR3 protein: CASSLSSDTEAFF; D gene: .; CDR3 length: 13; J gene: TRBJ1-1; V gene: TRBV5-8
CDR3 DNA: TGTGCCAGCAGCGTAGAACTCTGGGGGGACCACTACAATGAGCAGTTCTTC; CDR3 protein: CASSVELWGDHYNEQFF; D gene: .; CDR3 length: 17; J gene: TRBJ2-1; V gene: TRBV9
CDR3 DNA: TGTGCCATCAGTGAGTTTCTAATTAATGCAGGTAACGAGCAGTACTTC; CDR3 protein: CAISEFLINAGNEQYF; D gene: .; CDR3 length: 16; J gene: TRBJ2-7; V gene: TRBV10-3
CDR3 DNA: TGTGCCAGTACCAGGCCCGGGGGGCGCATCTATGGCTACACCTTC; CDR3 protein: CASTRPGGRIYGYTF; D gene: .; CDR3 length: 15; J gene: TRBJ1-2; V gene: TRBV19
CDR3 DNA: TGTGCCAGCAGCCAAGTAAGGGGCCCGGGGGGACTGAACACTGAAGCTTTCTTT; CDR3 protein: CASSQVRGPGGLNTEAFF; D gene: .; CDR3 length: 18; J gene: TRBJ1-1; V gene: TRBV4-2
CDR3 DNA: TGTGCCAGCAGTTTACCAGGGGATCTAAATACGCAGTATTTT; CDR3 protein: CASSLPGDLNTQYF; D gene: .; CDR3 length: 14; J gene: TRBJ2-3; V gene: TRBV28
CDR3 DNA: TGTGCCAGCAGTTACTCCGGGACAGGGGAAGATACGCAGTATTTT; CDR3 protein: CASSYSGTGEDTQYF; D gene: TRBD1; CDR3 length: 15; J gene: TRBJ2-3; V gene: TRBV6-5
CDR3 DNA: TGCAGCGTTGAAGGGACAGGGAGGACCGGGGAGCTGTTTTTT; CDR3 protein: CSVEGTGRTGELFF; D gene: TRBD1; CDR3 length: 14; J gene: TRBJ2-2; V gene: TRBV29-1
CDR3 DNA: TGTGCAGGGGGGAACACTGAAGCTTTCTTT; CDR3 protein: CAGGNTEAFF; D gene: .; CDR3 length: 10; J gene: TRBJ1-1; V gene: TRBV6-6
CDR3 DNA: TGTGCCTGGAGTGGTGAAGGGGGAGAAGCTTTCTTT; CDR3 protein: CAWSGEGGEAFF; D gene: .; CDR3 length: 12; J gene: TRBJ1-1; V gene: TRBV30
CDR3 DNA: TGTGCCAGCAGTCGGGACTCCTCCTACGAGCAGTACTTC; CDR3 protein: CASSRDSSYEQYF; D gene: .; CDR3 length: 13; J gene: TRBJ2-7; V gene: TRBV27